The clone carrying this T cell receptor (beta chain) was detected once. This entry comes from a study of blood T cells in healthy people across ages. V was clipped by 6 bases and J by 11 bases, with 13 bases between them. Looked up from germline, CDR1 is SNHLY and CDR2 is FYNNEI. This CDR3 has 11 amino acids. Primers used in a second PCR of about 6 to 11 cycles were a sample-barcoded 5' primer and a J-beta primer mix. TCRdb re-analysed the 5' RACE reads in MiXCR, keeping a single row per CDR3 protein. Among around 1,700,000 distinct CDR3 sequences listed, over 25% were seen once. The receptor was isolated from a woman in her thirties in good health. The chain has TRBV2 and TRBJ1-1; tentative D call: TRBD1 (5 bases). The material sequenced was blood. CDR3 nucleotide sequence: TGTGCCAGCAGCGGGGCCGGGCAGGCTTTCTTT. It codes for CASSGAGQAFF.